The clone carrying this T cell receptor (beta chain) was observed a few times. V was pared by 3 bases and J by 2 bases, with 14 bases between. The CDR3 runs to 15 residues. CDR1 is SEHNR, CDR2 FQNEAQ, per germline (reference sequence). The sample originates from a study of T-cell memory formation after mild COVID-19. TCRdb reprocessed the 5' RACE reads with MiXCR, giving one entry per CDR3 protein. The sample yields roughly 600,000 distinct CDR3 sequences, more than 15% seen once. Sequences were obtained from PBMCs or a T cell subset sorted from them (not recorded which). This chain joins TRBV7-9 and TRBJ2-7; D gene uncertain. This TCR came from an adult woman who had mild COVID-19 (a few samples of this study predate the infection). Cell type and time point are not known. The CDR3, as DNA: TGTGCCAGCAGCTTGGTATCTTCTAACACCTACGAGCAGTACTTC. Translating it yields CASSLVSSNTYEQYF.